The entry below describes one T cell receptor (beta chain). What it recognizes is unknown. These data come from a study of OX40 agonist ivuxolimab in advanced cancers. Autoimmune disease history or systemic immunosuppression led to patients being barred. Using immunoSEQ multiplex PCR, the repertoire was profiled, and TCRdb retains in-frame clones only, with some absent. The sample carries approximately 50,000 clones, approximately 80% recorded once. This CDR3 is built from 15 residues. V was shortened by 4 bases and J by 4 bases, with 16 bases between the two germline ends. Germline V CDR1 and CDR2: MNHEY, SVGAGI. Overall study results and limits: Researchers report that CD8+ T cells had, on average, more expanded clones than CD4+. Part of the nonresponder group also had normalized T-cell clonal expansion that was low.

The source material was CD4+ or CD8+ T cells sorted from blood, sampled in a trial of the OX40 agonist ivuxolimab. This clonotype was obtained from an adult with an advanced solid tumor such as melanoma, head and neck, liver or kidney cancer. The rearrangement uses TRBV6-5 and TRBJ1-2; D is uncertain. The CDR3 coding sequence is TGTGCCAGCAGTTCTCACGCAGTAAATATCTATGGCTACACCTTC. It yields the protein CASSSHAVNIYGYTF.